The 30 T cell receptor beta chains presented below share a single source sample, sequenced in a study of shared clonotypes between healthy human individuals. The method was immunoSEQ multiplex PCR; TCRdb's version includes in-frame clones alone and lacks a portion of them. The repertoire holds millions of clones, with roughly 91% as singletons. Positively selected for CCR7, the CD45RO-negative cells used as naive CD8 cells excluded terminally differentiated effector memory CD45RA+ cells. The source material was naive CD8+ T cells from PBMCs. The receptors shown here come from a man aged 18 to 35 in good health. Some clones in this sample may be carry-over from other donors' samples.

The chain uses TRBV7-9 and TRBJ2-1; possibly TRBD1 for D (6 bases). The CDR3 consists of 13 residues. Germline V CDR1 and CDR2: SEHNR, FQNEAQ (reference sequence). V lost 5 bases and J lost 11, with 16 bases in between. The CDR3 nucleotides read TGTGCCAGCAGCCTAGGGACAAGTGGGCAGCAGTTCTTC. Amino acids: CASSLGTSGQQFF. The complete variable domain, with remaining parts taken from reference TRBV7-9 and TRBJ2-1, reads DTGVSQNPRHKITKRGQNVTFRCDPISEHNRLYWYRQTLGQGPEFLTYFQNEAQLEKSRLLSDRFSAERPKGSFSTLEIQRTEQGDSAMYLCASSLGTSGQQFFGPGTRLTVL.

The chain has TRBV11-2 and TRBJ2-5; TRBD1 is a possible D gene (6 bases). The CDR3 is made up of 14 amino acids. Germline CDR1 SGHAT, CDR2 FQNNGV. Trimming left V 1 base short and J 4 bases short, with 10 bases between. The CDR3 is CASSLVFRGETQYF. DNA for the CDR3: TGTGCCAGCAGCTTAGTCTTCAGGGGAGAGACCCAGTACTTC.

The V gene is TRBV9, the J gene TRBJ2-7; no definite D call. CDR1 and CDR2 from the germline V gene are SGDLS and YYNGEE. The ends were cut back, 3 bases at V and 4 bases at J, with 5 bases in the middle. The CDR3 runs 11 residues. CDR3 nucleotide sequence: TGTGCCAGCAGCGGACGGTACGAGCAGTACTTC. Protein sequence: CASSGRYEQYF.

The chain recombines TRBV19 with TRBJ2-1, with D perhaps matching TRBD2 (6 bases). V lost 5 bases and J 7 bases, leaving 12 bases between the germline ends. CDR1 and CDR2 from the germline V gene are LNHDA and SQIVND (reference sequence). The length of the CDR3 is 13 residues. CDR3 DNA sequence: TGTGCCAGTAGTGATAGCGGAGGTAATGAGCAGTTCTTC. This gives the protein CASSDSGGNEQFF.

The J gene is TRBJ1-4, the V gene TRBV4-1; D not resolved. This CDR3 has 12 residues. V gave up 0 bases and J gave up 8 bases, with 4 bases separating them. Germline V gives CDR1 MGHRA, CDR2 YSYEKL. The CDR3 nucleotides read TGCGCCAGCAGCCAAGATGAAGAAAAACTGTTTTTT. Translating it yields CASSQDEEKLFF.

This sequence joins TRBV4-3 and TRBJ2-1; unclear D gene. Germline V gene sequence: CDR1 LGHNA, CDR2 YSLEER. This CDR3 is built from 14 residues. Trimming removed 4 bases from V and 14 bases from J, with 21 bases in between. CDR3: CASSPKTRHWAKFF. The CDR3 DNA reads TGCGCCAGCAGCCCTAAGACCCGACACTGGGCCAAGTTCTTC.

The rearrangement links TRBV4-2 to TRBJ1-4; perhaps TRBD1 as D (6 bases). Trimming removed 3 bases at V and 6 bases at J, with 14 bases between. The CDR3 extends over 15 amino acids. Germline CDR1 LGHNA, CDR2 YNFKEQ. The CDR3 DNA reads as TGTGCCAGCAGCCAGGGATGGGGGGCAGATGAAAAACTGTTTTTT. As protein: CASSQGWGADEKLFF.

The genes are TRBV7-9 and TRBJ1-1; the match to TRBD1 covers 10 bases. From germline, CDR1 is SEHNR and CDR2 FQNEAQ (reference sequence). The CDR3 consists of 14 residues. V dropped 5 bases and J dropped 10; count of bases not matched to a gene: 10. CDR3: CASSPRDRGAGAFF. Written as DNA, the CDR3 is TGTGCCAGCAGCCCCCGGGACAGGGGCGCCGGAGCTTTCTTT. Complete variable domain (other parts from reference TRBV7-9 and TRBJ1-1): DTGVSQNPRHKITKRGQNVTFRCDPISEHNRLYWYRQTLGQGPEFLTYFQNEAQLEKSRLLSDRFSAERPKGSFSTLEIQRTEQGDSAMYLCASSPRDRGAGAFFGQGTRLTVV.

This chain uses TRBV6-5 with TRBJ1-2; a possible D gene is TRBD1 (5 bases). Trimming cost V 4 bases and J 2 bases, with 11 bases left between them. The germline gives CDR1 MNHEY, CDR2 SVGAGI. This CDR3 spans 14 amino acids. DNA for the CDR3: TGTGCCAGCAGTTCGTCCGGGACCAACTATGGCTACACCTTC. Its protein is CASSSSGTNYGYTF.

This chain uses TRBV4-1 with TRBJ1-1, with TRBD1 identical over 7 bases. Trimming took 4 bases from V and 5 from J; bases not matched to a gene: 13. The CDR3 has 16 residues. The germline V gene has CDR1 MGHRA and CDR2 YSYEKL. CDR3 sequence: CASSLRQGPRGTEAFF. The CDR3 coding sequence is TGCGCCAGCAGCCTCCGACAGGGCCCCCGAGGAACTGAAGCTTTCTTT.

The DNA for the CDR3 is TGCGCCAGCAGAACGTGTCAGCGGGGAGAAGAGACCCAGTACTTC. Amino acids: CASRTCQRGEETQYF. The rearrangement links TRBV10-1 to TRBJ2-5, with 7 bases that match TRBD2. The CDR3 extends over 15 amino acids. CDR1 is WNHNN and CDR2 is SYGVQD in the germline V gene (reference sequence). V trimming: 6 bases; J trimming: 3 bases; junction bases outside the gene matches: 10.

The rearrangement joins TRBV5-5 to TRBJ2-7; 10 positions match TRBD1. Trimming removed 2 bases from V and 3 bases from J; junction bases left unmatched: 5. The CDR3 runs to 15 residues. From germline, CDR1 is SGHKS and CDR2 YYEKEE (reference sequence). DNA for the CDR3: TGTGCCAGCAGCTTTTACGGACAGGGGGACTACGAGCAGTACTTC. It codes for CASSFYGQGDYEQYF.

The rearrangement joins TRBV28 to TRBJ1-5; D gene unclear. CDR1 MDHEN and CDR2 SYDVKM come from the germline V gene. The CDR3 contains 14 residues. V was pared by 5 bases and J by 2 bases, with 10 bases between. CDR3 in amino acids: CASSLPWGNQPQHF. CDR3 nucleotide sequence: TGTGCCAGCAGTCTACCATGGGGCAATCAGCCCCAGCATTTT.

This sequence joins TRBV27 and TRBJ2-7; 7 bases line up with TRBD1. V gave up 0 bases and J gave up 3 bases; unmatched junction bases: 5. The CDR3 has 15 residues. The germline V gene has CDR1 MNHEY and CDR2 SMNVEV (reference sequence). The CDR3 nucleotides read TGTGCCAGCAGTTTATCTGAGACAGGGTTCTACGAGCAGTACTTC. Translating it yields CASSLSETGFYEQYF.

Concerning this clone: Other DNA sequences in the same sample also yield this CDR3. CDR3 loop: CASSVGSGQETQYF. CDR3 coding DNA: TGTGCCAGCAGCGTAGGTTCAGGGCAAGAGACCCAGTACTTC. The rearrangement uses TRBV9 and TRBJ2-5; D is perhaps TRBD1 (5 bases). Germline CDR1 and CDR2: SGDLS and YYNGEE. There are 14 residues in the CDR3. V shed 0 bases and J shed 2 bases, with 8 bases lying between them.

The chain employs TRBV5-8 and TRBJ1-2; no firm D call. The V gene lost 0 bases and the J gene lost 8 bases, with 8 bases spanning the gap. Germline loops: CDR1 SGHTS, CDR2 YDEGEE. The CDR3 is 12 residues long. This CDR3 is CASSLGWYGYTF. The CDR3 bases are TGTGCCAGCAGCTTGGGTTGGTACGGCTACACCTTC.

This chain joins TRBV25-1 and TRBJ2-7; 9 nucleotides match TRBD1. J lost 4 bases, V lost 6 bases, and 10 bases had no gene match. CDR1 MGHDK and CDR2 SYGVNS come from the germline V gene. This CDR3 contains 15 residues. Here the CDR3 DNA reads TGTGCCAGCAGGGGCTACAGGGGGCTACGGTACGAGCAGTACTTC. Translation: CASRGYRGLRYEQYF.

This clone was recorded a few times. This chain joins TRBV9 and TRBJ1-2, with D unclear. Germline V gene lookup returns CDR1 SGDLS and CDR2 YYNGEE. This CDR3 has 14 amino acids. V lost 2 bases and J lost 6, with 14 bases in between. In DNA, the CDR3 is TGTGCCAGCAGCGTTCCGACCCGGGGTGATGGCTACACCTTC. Translating it yields CASSVPTRGDGYTF.

This rearrangement joins TRBV4-1 to TRBJ2-3; TRBD2 matches 12 bases. The CDR3 has 18 amino acids. V was clipped by 3 bases and J by 1 base; unmatched bases: 8. Germline lookup yields CDR1 MGHRA and CDR2 YSYEKL. This CDR3 reads CASSQGLAGGRGTDTQYF. DNA of the CDR3: TGCGCCAGCAGCCAGGGACTAGCGGGCGGGAGGGGCACAGATACGCAGTATTTT.

Details on this clone: Within the sample, other DNA sequences also encode this same CDR3. The genes are TRBV28 and TRBJ2-1, with unresolved D. Deletions cut 1 base from V and 1 base from J, with 2 bases between. Germline lookup yields CDR1 MDHEN and CDR2 SYDVKM. The CDR3 length is 13 residues. This CDR3 reads CASSLSSYNEQFF. The CDR3 coding sequence is TGTGCCAGCAGTTTATCGTCCTACAATGAGCAGTTCTTC.

This sequence joins TRBV6-5 and TRBJ2-7; no firm D call. This CDR3 has 14 residues. V was cut by 7 bases and J by 3 bases, with 16 bases left in between. In germline, CDR1 is MNHEY, CDR2 SVGAGI. In nucleotides, the CDR3 is TGTGCCAGCACCATACGGGTAGGAGACTACGAGCAGTACTTC. Translation gives CASTIRVGDYEQYF.

This clone came up once. V is TRBV14 and J is TRBJ2-7; D remains ambiguous. V shed 4 bases and J shed 6 bases, with 22 bases lying between them. The CDR3 runs 16 residues. Looked up from germline, CDR1 is SGHDN and CDR2 is FVKESK. The CDR3, as DNA: TGTGCCAGCAGCCCCAGGACCGGACCTCGTTTTGGCGAGCAGTACTTC. Translated, it gives CASSPRTGPRFGEQYF.

V usage is TRBV19 and J usage is TRBJ2-3, with TRBD1 matching 8 bases. The germline CDR1 and CDR2 sequences are LNHDA and SQIVND (reference sequence). Trimming took 4 bases from V and 4 from J; bases not matched to a gene: 10. The CDR3 sequence is 16 residues long. CDR3 amino acids: CASSTWTGYVADTQYF. In DNA form, the CDR3 reads TGTGCCAGTAGTACCTGGACAGGGTACGTCGCAGATACGCAGTATTTT.

The genes are TRBV6-5 and TRBJ1-2; tentatively, D is TRBD1 (5 bases). V gave up 6 bases and J gave up 7 bases, with 21 bases separating them. The CDR3 spans 15 residues. In germline, CDR1 is MNHEY, CDR2 SVGAGI. CDR3 sequence (DNA): TGTGCCAGCAGCGTATCGGGACGACAGCCCGGTGGCTACACCTTC. It codes for CASSVSGRQPGGYTF.

The V call is TRBV9, the J call TRBJ2-7; TRBD2 matches at 7 bases. Germline V gene sequence: CDR1 SGDLS, CDR2 YYNGEE. V lost 3 bases, J lost 6 bases, and 6 bases stayed unmatched. The CDR3 consists of 13 residues. The CDR3 coding sequence is TGTGCCAGCAGCGCCTCTAGCGGAAGCGAGCAGTACTTC. This encodes CASSASSGSEQYF.

This clone was seen only once. The rearrangement joins TRBV6-1 to TRBJ1-1, with D uncertain. Germline assignment: CDR1 MNHNS and CDR2 SASEGT. The CDR3 contains 15 residues. V lost 7 bases, J lost 0 bases, and 15 bases lay in between. The CDR3 region is CASTLRVGMNTEAFF. The CDR3 DNA reads as TGTGCCAGCACCCTAAGGGTAGGGATGAACACTGAAGCTTTCTTT.

The rearrangement uses TRBV28 and TRBJ2-7; D may match TRBD1 or TRBD2 (5 bases each). Germline CDR1 and CDR2: MDHEN and SYDVKM. CDR3 length: 14 residues. With 2 bases removed from V and 3 bases from J, the gap between germline ends came to 11 bases. The CDR3 spells CASSLGGTNYEQYF. CDR3 DNA: TGTGCCAGCAGTTTAGGGGGAACAAACTACGAGCAGTACTTC.

The CDR3 nucleotides read TGCGCCAGCAGCTCAACCGGGGGGAATGAGCAGTTCTTC. This codes for CASSSTGGNEQFF. The rearrangement uses TRBV5-1 and TRBJ2-1; 7 nucleotides align to TRBD2. The CDR3 totals 13 residues. Losses at the gene ends were 3 bases for V and 7 bases for J; bases not matched to a gene: 4. From germline, CDR1 is SGHRS and CDR2 YFSETQ.

This CDR3 reads CASSLVTRDNQPQHF. In nucleotides, the CDR3 is TGTGCCAGCAGCTTAGTAACGAGGGATAATCAGCCCCAGCATTTT. This chain links TRBV7-2 with TRBJ1-5; no definite D call. The germline CDR1 and CDR2 sequences are SGHTA and FQGNSA. The CDR3 contains 15 residues. V was trimmed by 1 base and J by 4 bases, leaving 11 bases between them.

The chain links TRBV7-9 to TRBJ2-5, with 7 bases fitting TRBD1. The J segment lost 0 bases and the V segment lost 5 bases, leaving 12 bases of the junction unmatched. The CDR3 has 17 amino acids. Germline V gene sequence: CDR1 SEHNR, CDR2 FQNEAQ (reference sequence). The CDR3 DNA reads TGTGCCAGCAGCCACTCACGGACAGGCGAGTACCAAGAGACCCAGTACTTC. Encoded protein: CASSHSRTGEYQETQYF.